This T cell receptor beta chain was documented in a study of cytomegalovirus exposure and HLA in healthy donors. In its sample, this clone was seen a few times. Each donor's status was that of a healthy bone marrow donor. PCR primers comprised 60 Vbeta and 13 Jbeta primers. TCRdb's table, derived via immunoSEQ multiplex PCR, lists solely in-frame clones and lacks some. Found here are roughly 130,000 clones, 66% of them singletons; the top ten hold 6.5%. This sequence was found in a woman aged 60-70 years in good health and CMV-seronegative. Sequencing used PBMCs.

The CDR3 reads CASSVRVTGELFF. In nucleotides, the CDR3 is TGTGCCAGCAGCGTACGGGTTACCGGGGAGCTGTTTTTT. This chain links TRBV9 with TRBJ2-2; D ambiguous. CDR3 length: 13 residues. The ends were cut back, 1 base at V and 5 bases at J, with 6 bases in the middle. Per the germline V gene, CDR1 is SGDLS and CDR2 is YYNGEE.